Listed below are T cell receptor beta chains from one sample, sequenced in a study of blood T cell repertoires in COVID-19. Profiling relied on immunoSEQ multiplex PCR, and the TCRdb table lists in-frame clones only, not all of them. The data contain approximately 120,000 clones, about 90% of them singletons. The material sequenced was peripheral blood. Receptors were obtained from a man aged 50-60 years with COVID-19, enrolled during active disease. The CDR3 runs from the conserved cysteine through the conserved F or W. D genes are given only for firm matches. A clone size is listed for some rows: how often the clone was seen (once, few, many), or a class if it is expanded.

CDR3aa: CASSGLRGTQPQHF
CDR3nt: TGTGCCAGCAGTGGACTGCGGGGGACTCAGCCCCAGCATTTT
d_gene: .
j_gene: TRBJ1-5
v_gene: TRBV28
abundance: .

CDR3aa: CASSPGGYGYTF
CDR3nt: TGTGCCAGCAGCCCAGGGGGCTATGGCTACACCTTC
d_gene: TRBD1
j_gene: TRBJ1-2
v_gene: TRBV28
abundance: .

CDR3aa: CATSRGTGFDEQYF
CDR3nt: TGTGCCACCAGCAGAGGGACAGGGTTTGACGAGCAGTACTTC
d_gene: TRBD1
j_gene: TRBJ2-7
v_gene: TRBV15
abundance: .

CDR3aa: CASSRTGDTYEQYF
CDR3nt: TGCGCCAGCAGCCGGACAGGAGATACGTACGAGCAGTACTTC
d_gene: TRBD1
j_gene: TRBJ2-7
v_gene: TRBV5-1
abundance: .

CDR3aa: CASSPSGRNYEQYF
CDR3nt: TGTGCCAGCAGCCCTAGCGGGAGGAACTACGAGCAGTACTTC
d_gene: TRBD2
j_gene: TRBJ2-7
v_gene: TRBV3-1/TRBV3-2
abundance: .

CDR3aa: CASSPRGLASSYNEQFF
CDR3nt: TGTGCCAGCAGCCCCCGGGGACTAGCGAGCTCCTACAATGAGCAGTTCTTC
d_gene: TRBD2
j_gene: TRBJ2-1
v_gene: TRBV9
abundance: .

CDR3aa: CAISTDRAVGQTQYF
CDR3nt: TGTGCCATCAGTACTGACAGGGCCGTAGGCCAGACCCAGTACTTC
d_gene: TRBD1
j_gene: TRBJ2-5
v_gene: TRBV10-3
abundance: .

CDR3aa: CASSADRGTYEQYF
CDR3nt: TGTGCCAGCAGCGCGGACAGGGGCACCTACGAGCAGTACTTC
d_gene: TRBD1
j_gene: TRBJ2-7
v_gene: TRBV9
abundance: .

CDR3aa: CASSPGTSGSLDSYEQYF
CDR3nt: TGCGCCAGCAGCCCCGGGACTAGCGGGAGCCTCGACTCCTACGAGCAGTACTTC
d_gene: TRBD2
j_gene: TRBJ2-7
v_gene: TRBV4-3
abundance: .

CDR3aa: CASSRGQGAAQETQYF
CDR3nt: TGTGCCAGCAGCCGAGGACAGGGGGCCGCCCAAGAGACCCAGTACTTC
d_gene: TRBD1
j_gene: TRBJ2-5
v_gene: TRBV4-2
abundance: .

CDR3aa: CASSGGLAGVEQYF
CDR3nt: TGTGCCAGCAGCGGGGGACTAGCGGGAGTCGAGCAGTACTTC
d_gene: TRBD2
j_gene: TRBJ2-7
v_gene: TRBV9
abundance: .

CDR3aa: CASSYREGTDTQYF
CDR3nt: TGCGCCAGCAGCTACCGGGAGGGCACAGATACGCAGTATTTT
d_gene: TRBD2
j_gene: TRBJ2-3
v_gene: TRBV5-1
abundance: .

CDR3aa: CASSIDLQGGNEQFF
CDR3nt: TGTGCCAGTAGTATAGATCTACAGGGGGGAAATGAGCAGTTCTTC
d_gene: TRBD1
j_gene: TRBJ2-1
v_gene: TRBV19
abundance: .

CDR3aa: CASSIYRGPSYEQYF
CDR3nt: TGTGCCAGCAGCATATACAGGGGGCCCTCCTACGAGCAGTACTTC
d_gene: TRBD1
j_gene: TRBJ2-7
v_gene: TRBV7-2
abundance: .

CDR3aa: CASSQEVRQSNEQFF
CDR3nt: TGCGCCAGCAGCCAAGAAGTTAGACAGTCAAATGAGCAGTTCTTC
d_gene: .
j_gene: TRBJ2-1
v_gene: TRBV4-1
abundance: .

CDR3aa: CASSSRRETQYF
CDR3nt: TGTGCCAGCAGCTCCAGGCGAGAGACCCAGTACTTC
d_gene: .
j_gene: TRBJ2-5
v_gene: TRBV7-2
abundance: .

CDR3aa: CASSSTGSGEKLFF
CDR3nt: TGTGCCAGCAGTTCGACAGGGTCGGGTGAAAAACTGTTTTTT
d_gene: TRBD1
j_gene: TRBJ1-4
v_gene: TRBV28
abundance: .

CDR3aa: CASSISGGRAWDEQYF
CDR3nt: TGTGCCAGTAGTATATCTGGCGGGAGGGCCTGGGACGAGCAGTACTTC
d_gene: TRBD2
j_gene: TRBJ2-7
v_gene: TRBV19
abundance: .

CDR3aa: CASSLDRVYGYTF
CDR3nt: TGTGCCAGCAGCCTGGACAGGGTTTATGGCTACACCTTC
d_gene: TRBD1
j_gene: TRBJ1-2
v_gene: TRBV5-4
abundance: once

CDR3aa: CASSLAYPNYGYTF
CDR3nt: TGTGCCAGCAGCTTGGCCTATCCTAACTATGGCTACACCTTC
d_gene: .
j_gene: TRBJ1-2
v_gene: TRBV5-6
abundance: .

CDR3aa: CASSQEVGGRTDTQYF
CDR3nt: TGTGCCAGCAGCCAAGAGGTGGGAGGTCGCACAGATACGCAGTATTTT
d_gene: .
j_gene: TRBJ2-3
v_gene: TRBV14
abundance: .